This T cell receptor beta chain comes out of a study of blood T cell repertoires in COVID-19 (dated by TCRdb to about 2020). Regarding the research as a whole: Collaborator samples came from the United States, Italy and Spain and covered acute and convalescent phases of COVID-19. The prospective study material was composed of cDNA or gDNA derived from T cells, B-cell-depleted T cells, or PBMCs. Deeply sampled blood TCRbeta repertoires from subjects exposed to, actively infected with, or recovered from COVID-19 were included in the dataset. The repertoires were released in a freely available public database meant as a resource for research on the immune response to SARS-CoV-2. The samples were drawn from two sources: the first 160 participants of the ongoing ImmuneRACE study, and 1,200 or so subjects contributed by 6 global collaborators. A de-identified subject ID, COVID-19 status, age in years and sex were almost always included in the sample metadata. HLA class I and class II types, where available, came from metadata supplied by the sample provider rather than from assay-based typing.

A second Seattle source provided samples from volunteer blood donors who had recovered from COVID-19. Collaborating institutions collected whole blood in K2EDTA tubes following their own protocols. For TCRbeta analysis, collaborators shipped samples as frozen whole blood, isolated PBMCs, or DNA extracted from either of those sample types. General conclusions and limits of the study: How much clinical and demographic metadata was included differed by source and by participant, and the metadata was provided uncurated.

Of note for this clone: The antigen this receptor binds is unknown. No much larger clone exists at a distance of one base, and base qualities are not known.

TCRbeta CDR3 regions were amplified from genomic DNA using the immunoSEQ Assay, a bias-controlled multiplex PCR. The source study handled its data this way. The number of nucleated cells in each sample was estimated by amplification of reference gene primers within the assay. Sequence reads were collapsed and filtered to measure the absolute abundance of every unique TCRbeta CDR3 rearrangement. For each sample, productive Simpson clonality was calculated as the square root of Simpson's diversity index across productive rearrangements. Drawn from immuneACCESS, this table holds only the in-frame rearrangements with V and J called that TCRdb kept. Clones are partly lost; checked studies trace under half to an unresolved V gene and leave the rest unexplained. The V and J calls and clone size were taken over from that table, and D and trimming were inferred from the DNA. The sample data list some 240,000 clones, and approximately 80% of these were observed just once. Of the sample, approximately 1.5% is held by the ten largest clones.

Reading from cysteine to phenylalanine, the CDR3 counts 20 amino acids. The retained sequence is limited to the CDR3, 60 bases, with the frame set at the first base. Relative to germline, V is missing 2 bases and J is missing 1 base, with 11 bases of the junction outside any gene match. The germline V gene yields MDHEN for CDR1 and SYDVKM for CDR2. Here the chain combines TRBV28 and TRBJ2-6, with 10 bases matching TRBD1. The specimen sequenced was peripheral blood. The sequence was collected from a woman between 40 and 55 years old who had recovered from COVID-19. The CDR3 protein sequence reads: CASSLRVDRGLLSGANVLTF. The DNA sequence is given as TGTGCCAGCAGTTTACGGGTCGACAGGGGGCTTTTATCTGGGGCCAACGTCCTGACTTTC.